This entry features one T cell receptor beta chain sequence. The antigen remains unidentified. Per the germline V gene, CDR1 is SGDLS and CDR2 is YYNGEE. V shed 0 bases and J shed 4 bases, with 13 bases lying between them. The CDR3 length is 15 residues. PCR was performed using 60 Vbeta and 13 Jbeta primers. Sequencing used immunoSEQ multiplex PCR; TCRdb keeps in-frame clones, though not all of them. The listing records tens of thousands of clones. This specimen belongs to a study of cytomegalovirus exposure and HLA in healthy donors. Whole-study findings and limits: For cytomegalovirus status, the classifier reportedly gave diagnoses with high specificity and sensitivity. Among TCR beta chains, those listed as cytomegalovirus-associated numbered over 150.

The sample comprised PBMCs. This chain joins TRBV9 and TRBJ1-2, with D possibly TRBD1 on 6 matching bases. This sequence was found in a woman between 40 and 50 years old in good health and CMV-seropositive. The CDR3 nucleotides are TGTGCCAGCAGCGTAGGGCAGGGGTGGGTCTATGGCTACACCTTC. As protein: CASSVGQGWVYGYTF. The full variable domain, its missing parts supplied by reference TRBV9 and TRBJ1-2, is DSGVTQTPKHLITATGQRVTLRCSPRSGDLSVYWYQQSLDQGLQFLIQYYNGEERAKGNILERFSAQQFPDLHSELNLSSLELGDSALYFCASSVGQGWVYGYTFGSGTRLTVV.